The rows below give T cell receptor beta chains drawn from one sample of a study of beta chain features in type 1 diabetes. Data came from immunoSEQ multiplex PCR; TCRdb stores just in-frame clones and leaves some out. The sample holds around 46,000 clones, about 48% seen once. Source material: stem cell memory CD4+ T cells from blood. These receptors all stem from a man aged 30-40 years with type 1 diabetes. CDR3s include the opening cysteine and the closing phenylalanine or tryptophan. Fields, in order: J gene, V gene, D gene, clone size, CDR3 DNA, CDR3 protein. The D gene is left open where the match is weak. Size is stated for part of the rows, as once, few or many counts, or as a class when the clone is expanded.

TRBJ2-1 | TRBV7-9 | TRBD1 | NA | TGTGCCAGCAGATCCGGACAGGGTTTTATCAATGAGCAGTTCTTC | CASRSGQGFINEQFF
TRBJ2-3 | TRBV19 | TRBD2 | NA | TGTGCCAGTAGCATCATTGGACTAGTCGACACAGATACGCAGTATTTT | CASSIIGLVDTDTQYF
TRBJ2-1 | TRBV7-8 | TRBD1 | NA | TGTGCCAGCAGTCCCGGGACAGGTTACAATGAGCAGTTCTTC | CASSPGTGYNEQFF
TRBJ2-3 | TRBV29-1 | NA | few | TGCAGTTGCACTACCCTGGGAGATACGCAGTATTTT | CSCTTLGDTQYF
TRBJ2-1 | TRBV7-8 | NA | few | TGTGCCAGCAGCCTCTCCATCAGACTCCTTAGCTCCTACAATGAGCAGTTCTTC | CASSLSIRLLSSYNEQFF
TRBJ1-4 | TRBV27 | TRBD1 | NA | TGTGCCAGCAGCCCAGGGGGCTCTAATGAAAAACTGTTTTTT | CASSPGGSNEKLFF
TRBJ2-6 | TRBV9 | NA | NA | TGTGCCAGCAGCGTGAGCGGCTCTGGGGCCAACGTCCTGACTTTC | CASSVSGSGANVLTF
TRBJ1-2 | TRBV5-1 | TRBD1 | NA | TGCGCCAGCAGCTTTATGGTGACAGGGGCCTATGGCTACACCTTC | CASSFMVTGAYGYTF
TRBJ2-7 | TRBV28 | NA | NA | TGTGCCAGCAGTCCAATCCTCCCACGAGGGACCTACGAGCAGTACTTC | CASSPILPRGTYEQYF
TRBJ2-1 | TRBV7-2 | NA | few | TGTGCCAGCAGCTACCGACTAGGGTCGGATGAGCAGTTCTTC | CASSYRLGSDEQFF
TRBJ1-3 | TRBV7-2 | NA | NA | TGTGCCAGCAGCTTACAGACAGGCATGAGCTCTGGAAACACCATATATTTT | CASSLQTGMSSGNTIYF
TRBJ2-7 | TRBV18 | TRBD1 | NA | TGTGCCAGCTCACCTGTCACCGGGACAGGGTACCCTCTCGAGCAGTACTTC | CASSPVTGTGYPLEQYF
TRBJ2-7 | TRBV25-1 | NA | NA | TGTGCCAGCAGGGCTGGCTTAACCTACGAGCAGTACTTC | CASRAGLTYEQYF
TRBJ2-7 | TRBV19 | TRBD2 | NA | TGTGCCAGTAGTGATCACGGGAGGCGGAACGAGCAGTACTTC | CASSDHGRRNEQYF
TRBJ2-7 | TRBV4-3 | NA | NA | TGCGCCAGCAGCCAACAGGGAGGCGAGCAGTACTTC | CASSQQGGEQYF
TRBJ2-3 | TRBV28 | TRBD1 | NA | TGTGCCACGACAGGGGCCGTCGATACGCAGTATTTT | CATTGAVDTQYF